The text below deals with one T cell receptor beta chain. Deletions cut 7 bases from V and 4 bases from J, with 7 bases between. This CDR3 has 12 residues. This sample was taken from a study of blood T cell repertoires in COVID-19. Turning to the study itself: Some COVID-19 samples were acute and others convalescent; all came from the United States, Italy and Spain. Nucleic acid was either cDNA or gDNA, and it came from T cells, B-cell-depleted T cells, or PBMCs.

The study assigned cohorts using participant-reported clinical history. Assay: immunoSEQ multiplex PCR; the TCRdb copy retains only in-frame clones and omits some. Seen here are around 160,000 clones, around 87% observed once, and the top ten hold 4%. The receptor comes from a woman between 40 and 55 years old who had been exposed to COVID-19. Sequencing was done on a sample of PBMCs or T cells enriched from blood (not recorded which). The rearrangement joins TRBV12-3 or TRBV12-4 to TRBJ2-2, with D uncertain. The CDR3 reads CASIRGTGELFF. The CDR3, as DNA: TGTGCCAGCATCCGAGGCACCGGGGAGCTGTTTTTT.